This T cell receptor (beta chain) was sequenced in a study of blood T cell repertoires in COVID-19. V dropped 7 bases and J dropped 4; count of bases not matched to a gene: 6. The CDR3 consists of 12 residues. Germline V gene data show CDR1 as SQVTM and CDR2 as ANQGSEA. The method was immunoSEQ multiplex PCR; TCRdb's version includes in-frame clones alone and lacks a portion of them. The sample holds roughly 340,000 clones, 88% seen once. This sequence originates from a woman in her 70s with COVID-19, enrolled during active disease. The source material was peripheral blood. The V call is TRBV29-1, the J call TRBJ1-1; TRBD1 agrees at 7 bases. CDR3 sequence (DNA): TGCAGCGCCGGGACAGCCATCACTGAAGCTTTCTTT. Amino acid sequence: CSAGTAITEAFF.